This T cell receptor beta chain was captured by sequencing in a study of T-cell memory formation after mild COVID-19. Study-wide background: TCR clustering was largely donor specific. Study conclusions and caveats: Some responding clones appeared in pre-infection memory, suggesting cross-reactive memory joined.

The junction had 7 bases not matched to a gene; V was cut back by 4 bases and J by 2 bases. In germline, CDR1 is SGHVS, CDR2 FQNEAQ. There are 16 residues in the CDR3. Only a few counts were recorded for this clonotype. The antigen remains unidentified. Using constant-segment primers, 5'RACE produced TCR alpha and TCR beta cDNA libraries carrying sample barcodes and UMIs. TCRdb redid the calling of the 5' RACE reads with MiXCR, one entry per CDR3 protein. Of about 180,000 distinct CDR3 sequences detected, 16% appear once; the ten largest clones hold 2% to 2.5%. The sequence was collected from an adult woman who had mild COVID-19 (a few samples of this study predate the infection). Cell type and time point are not known. This chain links TRBV7-8 with TRBJ1-3; 8 bases are shared with TRBD1. Sequenced: PBMCs or a T cell subset sorted from them (not recorded which). This chain's CDR3 is CASSYTTGGTGNTIYF. Here the CDR3 DNA reads TGTGCCAGCAGCTATACTACAGGGGGAACTGGAAACACCATATATTTT. The complete variable domain, with remaining parts taken from reference TRBV7-8 and TRBJ1-3, reads GAGVSQSPRYKVAKRGQDVALRCDPISGHVSLFWYQQALGQGPEFLTYFQNEAQLDKSGLPSDRFFAERPEGSVSTLKIQRTQQEDSAVYLCASSYTTGGTGNTIYFGEGSWLTVV.